This T cell receptor (beta chain) was recorded in a study of shared clonotypes between healthy human individuals. Clones were sequenced by immunoSEQ multiplex PCR, and TCRdb holds only the in-frame ones, with some missing. Of about 510,000 clones listed, 90% to 96% were seen once; the top ten hold about 0.064%. The CDR3 contains 16 residues. Germline trimming cut 7 bases from V and 0 bases from J; bases unmatched to any gene: 10. The germline CDR1 and CDR2 sequences are MDHEN and SYDVKM. Comment on this clone: What it binds is unknown.

Study-wide results and caveats: Clonotype sharing among the donors was expected to vary with sequencing depth. As a rule, naive subsets had a larger estimated richness than memory subsets.

The TCR was taken from a woman in her thirties in good health. The sample comprised naive CD4+ T cells sorted from blood. Subset given: CD45RA+ positively selected. The rearrangement links TRBV28 to TRBJ2-3, with 7 positions matching TRBD2. CDR3 coding DNA: TGTGCCAGCACCGTGTGGCGCGGGAGTAGCACAGATACGCAGTATTTT. As protein: CASTVWRGSSTDTQYF.